Sequencing of this T cell receptor (beta chain) was carried out in a study of blood T cell repertoires in COVID-19. Methods used by the authors: The assay estimated nucleated cells by amplifying reference gene primers. Profiled with immunoSEQ multiplex PCR; TCRdb holds only in-frame clones, not every one. The V and J calls and clone size were taken over from that table, and D and trimming were inferred from the DNA. The sample holds 100,000 to 150,000 clones, about 89% seen once. This clone occurred once. From germline, CDR1 is SGHRS and CDR2 YFSETQ. The CDR3 runs 14 residues. V gave up 2 bases and J gave up 2 bases, with 5 bases separating them.

This TCR was sampled from a woman aged 60 to 75 with acute or convalescent COVID-19. The V and J genes are TRBV5-1 and TRBJ2-6; D is unresolved. The sequenced sample consisted of peripheral blood. In nucleotides, the CDR3 is TGCGCCAGCAGCTTCACAGCTGGGGCCAACGTCCTGACTTTC. Translating gives CASSFTAGANVLTF.